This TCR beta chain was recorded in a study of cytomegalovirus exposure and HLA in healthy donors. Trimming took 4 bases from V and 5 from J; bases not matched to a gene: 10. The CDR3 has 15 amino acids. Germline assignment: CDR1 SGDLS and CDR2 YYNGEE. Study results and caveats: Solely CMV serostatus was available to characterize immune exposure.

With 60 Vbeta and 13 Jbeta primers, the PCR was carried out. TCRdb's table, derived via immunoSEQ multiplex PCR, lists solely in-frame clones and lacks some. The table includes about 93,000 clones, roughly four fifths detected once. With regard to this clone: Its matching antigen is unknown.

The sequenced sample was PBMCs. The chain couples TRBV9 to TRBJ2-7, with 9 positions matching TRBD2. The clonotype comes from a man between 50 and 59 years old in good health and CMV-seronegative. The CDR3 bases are TGTGCCAGCAGCTCAAGGGGGACTAGCCGGCACGAGCAGTACTTC. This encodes CASSSRGTSRHEQYF.